This TCR beta chain was sequenced for a study of T cell responses to AZD1222 COVID-19 vaccine. Germline V gives CDR1 SGHDT, CDR2 YYEEEE. J gave up 4 bases and V 3 bases, and 12 bases lay outside the gene matches. This CDR3 contains 16 residues. In regard to this clone: Its antigen is not known.

Some clones are missing from TCRdb's copy, which holds only in-frame ones; the method was immunoSEQ multiplex PCR. The data contain roughly 81,000 clones, 80% to 90% of them singletons. Study outcomes and limitations: No day 14 peak samples; only post-peak repertoires were characterized.

Here the sequenced sample was peripheral blood, taken on day 0 of AZD1222 vaccination. The chain carries TRBV5-6 and TRBJ1-2, with 7 nucleotides matching TRBD1. The origin of this receptor is an adult in good health. CDR3 bases: TGTGCCAGCAGCTCTACACTCCGGGACAGTTCCTATGGCTACACCTTC. Protein: CASSSTLRDSSYGYTF. Full variable domain (missing parts from reference TRBV5-6 and TRBJ1-2): DAGVTQSPTHLIKTRGQQVTLRCSPKSGHDTVSWYQQALGQGPQFIFQYYEEEERQRGNFPDRFSGHQFPNYSSELNVNALLLGDSALYLCASSSTLRDSSYGYTFGSGTRLTVV.